This T cell receptor beta chain was obtained from a study of Graves' ophthalmopathy and Graves' hyperthyroidism. Study context: Before any treatment, peripheral blood was taken at the initial diagnosis. Study-level results: From stable hyperthyroidism, ophthalmopathy was separated by a 13-signature model with about 88% sensitivity and more than 75% specificity. Most expanded clonotypes in thyroid above 0.001 frequency also showed up in blood.

On this clonotype: Its specificity is unknown.

The authors amplified TCR beta CDR3 regions, and they did so from RNA transcripts for repertoire sequencing. Second-round multiplex PCR came after first-round RT-PCR with HTBI primers. From the multiplex PCR reads, TCRdb called clonotypes with MiXCR, one entry per CDR3 protein. The repertoire holds 350,000 or so distinct CDR3 sequences, with 17% as singletons. Clinicians made diagnoses from clinical symptoms, serum thyroxine, TRAb, thyroid ultrasound and orbital computed tomography. V was pared by 2 bases and J by 5 bases, with 11 bases of the junction left unmatched. The CDR3 length is 16 residues. CDR1 and CDR2 (germline): SGHDT, YYEEEE.

The sequence came from an adult man with Graves' ophthalmopathy. The sequencing input was peripheral blood. The chain carries TRBV5-6 and TRBJ2-7, with TRBD1 identical over 9 bases. For the CDR3, the DNA is TGTGCCAGCAGCTTCCGGGGGACAGGGCTCCTCCACGAGCAGTACTTC. Translating it yields CASSFRGTGLLHEQYF.